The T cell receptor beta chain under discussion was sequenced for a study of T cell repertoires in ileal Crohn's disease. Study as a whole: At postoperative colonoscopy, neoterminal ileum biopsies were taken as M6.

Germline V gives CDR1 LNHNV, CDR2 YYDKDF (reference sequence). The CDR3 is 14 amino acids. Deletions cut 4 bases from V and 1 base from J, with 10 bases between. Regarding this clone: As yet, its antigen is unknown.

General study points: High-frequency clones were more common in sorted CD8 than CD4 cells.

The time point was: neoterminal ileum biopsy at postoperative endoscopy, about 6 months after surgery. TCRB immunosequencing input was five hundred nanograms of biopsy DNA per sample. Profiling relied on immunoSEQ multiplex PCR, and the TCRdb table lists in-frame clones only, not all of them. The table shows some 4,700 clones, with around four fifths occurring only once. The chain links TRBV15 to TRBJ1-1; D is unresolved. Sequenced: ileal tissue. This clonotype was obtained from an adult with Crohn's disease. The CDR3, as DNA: TGTGCCACCAGCATCAAAGTGGAGAACACTGAAGCTTTCTTT. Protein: CATSIKVENTEAFF.